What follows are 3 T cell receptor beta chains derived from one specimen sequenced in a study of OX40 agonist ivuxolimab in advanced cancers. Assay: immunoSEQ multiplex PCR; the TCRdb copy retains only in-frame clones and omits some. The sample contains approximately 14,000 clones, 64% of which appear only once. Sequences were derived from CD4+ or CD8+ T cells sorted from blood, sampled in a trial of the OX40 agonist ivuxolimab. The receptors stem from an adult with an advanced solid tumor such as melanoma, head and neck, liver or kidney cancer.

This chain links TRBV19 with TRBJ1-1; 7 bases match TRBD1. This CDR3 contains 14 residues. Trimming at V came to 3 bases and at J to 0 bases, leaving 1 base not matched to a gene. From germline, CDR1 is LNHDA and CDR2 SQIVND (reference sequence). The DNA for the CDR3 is TGTGCCAGTAGTATCGGACAGGTGAACACTGAAGCTTTCTTT. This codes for CASSIGQVNTEAFF.

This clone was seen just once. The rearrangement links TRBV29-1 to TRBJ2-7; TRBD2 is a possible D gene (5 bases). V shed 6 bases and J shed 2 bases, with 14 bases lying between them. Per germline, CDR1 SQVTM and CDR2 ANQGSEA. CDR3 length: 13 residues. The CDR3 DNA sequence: TGCAGCGTAACCGGGGAAAATGCCTACGAGCAGTACTTC. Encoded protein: CSVTGENAYEQYF.

The CDR3 region is CASTSTTGRPQHF. CDR3 DNA sequence: TGTGCCAGCACCTCCACGACCGGGCGGCCCCAGCATTTT. The rearrangement uses TRBV28 and TRBJ1-5; D is unresolved. The CDR3 spans 13 residues. The germline gives CDR1 MDHEN, CDR2 SYDVKM. Trimming removed 7 bases at V and 9 bases at J, with 16 bases between.